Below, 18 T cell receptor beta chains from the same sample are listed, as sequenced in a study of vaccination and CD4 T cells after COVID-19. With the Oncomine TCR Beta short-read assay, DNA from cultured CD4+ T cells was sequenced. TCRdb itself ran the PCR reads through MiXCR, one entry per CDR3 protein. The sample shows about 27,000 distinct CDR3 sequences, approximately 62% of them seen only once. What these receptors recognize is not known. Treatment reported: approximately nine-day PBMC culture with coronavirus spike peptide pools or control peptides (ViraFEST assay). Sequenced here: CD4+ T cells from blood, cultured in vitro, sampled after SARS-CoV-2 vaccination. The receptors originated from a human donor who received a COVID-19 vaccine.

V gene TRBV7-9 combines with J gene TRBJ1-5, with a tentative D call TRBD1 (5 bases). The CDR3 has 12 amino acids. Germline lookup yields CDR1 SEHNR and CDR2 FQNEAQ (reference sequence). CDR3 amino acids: CASGGSNQPQHF. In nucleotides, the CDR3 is TGTGCGTCGGGGGGGAGCAATCAGCCCCAGCATTTT.

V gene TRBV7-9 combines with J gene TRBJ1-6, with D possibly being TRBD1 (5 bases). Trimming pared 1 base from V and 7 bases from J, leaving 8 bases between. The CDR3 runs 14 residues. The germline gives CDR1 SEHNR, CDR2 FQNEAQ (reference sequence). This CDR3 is CASSLGGPNSPLHF. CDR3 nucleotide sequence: TGTGCCAGCAGCTTAGGGGGCCCAAATTCACCCCTCCACTTT.

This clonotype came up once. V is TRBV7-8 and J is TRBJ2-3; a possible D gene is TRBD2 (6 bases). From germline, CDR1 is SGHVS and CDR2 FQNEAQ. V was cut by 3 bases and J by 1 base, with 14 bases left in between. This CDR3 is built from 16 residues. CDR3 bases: TGTGCCAGCAGCTTGAAGCGGGTGGTTGGCACAGATACGCAGTATTTT. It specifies CASSLKRVVGTDTQYF.

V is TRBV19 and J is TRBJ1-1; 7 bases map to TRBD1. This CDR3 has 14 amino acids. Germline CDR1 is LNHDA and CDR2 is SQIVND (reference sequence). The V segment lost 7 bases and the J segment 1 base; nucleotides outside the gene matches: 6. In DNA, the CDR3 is TGTGCCAGTAAGCCAAGACAGGGGAACACTGAAGCTTTCTTT. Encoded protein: CASKPRQGNTEAFF.

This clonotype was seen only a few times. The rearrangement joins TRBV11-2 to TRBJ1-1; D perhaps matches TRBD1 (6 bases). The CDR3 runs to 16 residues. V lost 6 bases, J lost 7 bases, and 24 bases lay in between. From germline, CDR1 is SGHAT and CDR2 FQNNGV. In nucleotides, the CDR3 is TGTGCCAGCAGACCCCCTGGACAGCCACTGGACGGTGAAGCTTTCTTT. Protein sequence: CASRPPGQPLDGEAFF.

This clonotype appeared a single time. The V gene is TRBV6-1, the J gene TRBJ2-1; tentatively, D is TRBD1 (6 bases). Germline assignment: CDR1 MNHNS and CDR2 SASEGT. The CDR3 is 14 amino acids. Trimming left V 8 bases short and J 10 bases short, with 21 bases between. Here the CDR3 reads CASLTKTGLREQFF. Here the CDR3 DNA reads TGTGCCAGCTTAACCAAGACAGGTCTGCGGGAGCAGTTCTTC.

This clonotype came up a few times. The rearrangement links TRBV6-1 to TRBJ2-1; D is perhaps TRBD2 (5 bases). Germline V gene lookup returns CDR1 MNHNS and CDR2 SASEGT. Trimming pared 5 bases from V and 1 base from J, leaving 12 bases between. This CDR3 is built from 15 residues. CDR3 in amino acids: CASSQLLGSYNEQFF. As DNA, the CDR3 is TGTGCCAGCAGTCAACTACTAGGTTCCTACAATGAGCAGTTCTTC.

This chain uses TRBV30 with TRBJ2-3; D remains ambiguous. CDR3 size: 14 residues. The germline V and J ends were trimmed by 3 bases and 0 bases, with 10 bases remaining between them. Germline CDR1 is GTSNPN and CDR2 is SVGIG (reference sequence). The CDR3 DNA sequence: TGTGCCTGGAGGAACGAAGTTAGCACAGATACGCAGTATTTT. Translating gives CAWRNEVSTDTQYF.

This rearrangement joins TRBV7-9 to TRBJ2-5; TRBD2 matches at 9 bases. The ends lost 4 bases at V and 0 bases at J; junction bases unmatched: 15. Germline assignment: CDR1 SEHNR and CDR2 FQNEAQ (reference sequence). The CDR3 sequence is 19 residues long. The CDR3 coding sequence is TGTGCCAGCAGCTCGAAACGCGGGGGGGCCCGTTCGTACCAAGAGACCCAGTACTTC. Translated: CASSSKRGGARSYQETQYF.

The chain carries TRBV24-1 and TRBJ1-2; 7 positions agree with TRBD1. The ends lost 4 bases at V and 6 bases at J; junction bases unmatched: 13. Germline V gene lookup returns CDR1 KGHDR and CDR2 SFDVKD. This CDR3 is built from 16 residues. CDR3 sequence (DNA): TGTGCCACCAGTGACCCTCAGACAGGGTGGGTGAATGGCTACACCTTC. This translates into CATSDPQTGWVNGYTF.

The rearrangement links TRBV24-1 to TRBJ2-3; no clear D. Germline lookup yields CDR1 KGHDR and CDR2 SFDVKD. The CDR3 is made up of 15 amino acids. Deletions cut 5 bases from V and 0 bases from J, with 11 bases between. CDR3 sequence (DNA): TGTGCCACCAGTGTGTACACGGGTAGCACAGATACGCAGTATTTT. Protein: CATSVYTGSTDTQYF.

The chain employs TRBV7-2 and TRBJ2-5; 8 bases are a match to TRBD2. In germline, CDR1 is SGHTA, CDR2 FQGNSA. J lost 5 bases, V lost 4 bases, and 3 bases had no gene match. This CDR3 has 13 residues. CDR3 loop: CASSSGGPETQYF. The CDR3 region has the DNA TGTGCCAGCAGCTCGGGGGGGCCGGAGACCCAGTACTTC.

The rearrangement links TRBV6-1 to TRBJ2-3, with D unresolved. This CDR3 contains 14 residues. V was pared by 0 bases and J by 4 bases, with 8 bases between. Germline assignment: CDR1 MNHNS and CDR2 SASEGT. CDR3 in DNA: TGTGCCAGCAGTGAAGCGAAGGGCCCAGATACGCAGTATTTT. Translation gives CASSEAKGPDTQYF.

The CDR3 nucleotides are TGTGCCAGCAGTGAATCAGGGGAAGCTGGAAACACCATATATTTT. Amino acids: CASSESGEAGNTIYF. This rearrangement joins TRBV6-1 to TRBJ1-3; the D gene is possibly TRBD1 (6 bases). Germline-derived CDR1 and CDR2 are MNHNS and SASEGT. The V gene lost 2 bases and the J gene lost 2 bases, with 10 bases spanning the gap. The CDR3 is 15 amino acids.

The CDR3: CASRPTGLAGLSSYEQYF. The CDR3 DNA sequence: TGTGCCAGCCGCCCCACGGGACTAGCGGGTTTAAGCTCCTACGAGCAGTACTTC. This rearrangement joins TRBV6-2 or TRBV6-3 to TRBJ2-7, with 12 bases matching TRBD2. The CDR3 has 18 residues. V lost 8 bases, J lost 0 bases, and 14 bases stayed unmatched. Germline V gene data show CDR1 as MNHEY and CDR2 as SVGEGT.

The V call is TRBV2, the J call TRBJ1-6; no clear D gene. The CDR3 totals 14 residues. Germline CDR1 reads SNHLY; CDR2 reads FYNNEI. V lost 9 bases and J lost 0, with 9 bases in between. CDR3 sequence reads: CASTKGSYNSPLHF. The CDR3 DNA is TGTGCCAGTACCAAGGGCTCCTATAATTCACCCCTCCACTTT.

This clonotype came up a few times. The CDR3 DNA follows: TGCAGTGCTAGAGTACCCAGTAGCAATCAGCCCCAGCATTTT. It codes for CSARVPSSNQPQHF. This chain uses TRBV20-1 with TRBJ1-5; D gene uncertain. Germline CDR1 is DFQATT and CDR2 is SNEGSKA (reference sequence). V dropped 1 base and J dropped 0 bases, with 7 bases sitting between them. The CDR3 extends over 14 amino acids.

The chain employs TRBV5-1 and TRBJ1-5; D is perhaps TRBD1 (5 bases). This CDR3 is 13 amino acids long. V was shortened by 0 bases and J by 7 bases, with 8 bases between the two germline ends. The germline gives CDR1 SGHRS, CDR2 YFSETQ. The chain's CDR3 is CASSLARGQPQHF. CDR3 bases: TGCGCCAGCAGCTTGGCAAGGGGACAGCCCCAGCATTTT.